Shown below are 6 T cell receptor beta chains from a single sample sequenced in a study of T cells in Graves' hyperthyroidism and ophthalmopathy. RNA transcripts provided the source from which TCR beta CDR3 regions were amplified. The HTBI primer set served for first-round RT-PCR of the TCR CDR3. TCRdb analysed the multiplex PCR reads with MiXCR anew, one entry per CDR3 protein. The sample records some 300,000 distinct CDR3 sequences, about 13% being singletons. Sequenced: blood. These receptor sequences come from a woman between 35 and 50 years old with Graves' hyperthyroidism.

This clonotype appeared many times. The chain links TRBV7-8 to TRBJ2-4; 9 bases are a match to TRBD2. This CDR3 region has 14 residues. Germline V gives CDR1 SGHVS, CDR2 FQNEAQ. V shed 5 bases and J 6 bases; nucleotides not matched to a gene: 5. This chain's CDR3 is CASSTAGGVNIQYF. CDR3 DNA: TGTGCCAGCAGCACCGCGGGAGGGGTAAACATTCAGTACTTC.

This clonotype has only one observation. A much bigger clone sits one base away, suggesting this may be a read error. The J gene is TRBJ1-5, the V gene TRBV18, with a weak D call TRBD1 (6 bases). CDR3 size: 14 residues. The V gene's germline CDR1 is KGHSH and CDR2 LQKENI. The CDR3 loop reads CVSSPGVSNQPQHF. CDR3 bases: TGTGTCAGCTCACCAGGGGTTAGCAATCAGCCCCAGCATTTT.

This clonotype was observed many times. This chain joins TRBV2 and TRBJ1-5; D gene uncertain. Between the trimmed V and J ends, which lost 2 bases and 9 bases, there was a span of 11 bases. Per the germline V gene, CDR1 is SNHLY and CDR2 is FYNNEI. The CDR3 contains 13 residues. The CDR3 is CASSESLWGPQHF. CDR3 nucleotide sequence: TGTGCCAGCAGTGAAAGTCTATGGGGGCCCCAGCATTTT.

The rearrangement links TRBV19 to TRBJ2-2; tentatively, D is TRBD2 (6 bases). CDR3 length equals 15 residues. Germline V gene sequence: CDR1 LNHDA, CDR2 SQIVND (reference sequence). V was clipped by 5 bases and J by 2 bases, with 12 bases between them. CDR3: CASSAWEANTGELFF. The CDR3 region has the DNA TGTGCCAGTAGTGCCTGGGAGGCTAACACCGGGGAGCTGTTTTTT.

Ten or more counts support this clonotype. This chain links TRBV20-1 with TRBJ2-5; 11 bases fit TRBD2. The germline V gene has CDR1 DFQATT and CDR2 SNEGSKA (reference sequence). The V gene end was trimmed by 3 bases and the J gene end by 5 bases; junction bases not matched to a gene: 14. The CDR3 consists of 17 residues. CDR3: CSARPRLAGTKVETQYF. The CDR3 region has the DNA TGCAGTGCTAGGCCCAGACTAGCGGGAACCAAAGTGGAGACCCAGTACTTC.

This clonotype was detected many times. This rearrangement joins TRBV6-6 to TRBJ2-5; 8 nucleotides match TRBD2. Germline CDR1 is MNHNY and CDR2 is SVGAGI (reference sequence). This CDR3 spans 16 amino acids. V gave up 0 bases and J gave up 2 bases; unmatched junction bases: 5. CDR3 sequence: CASSYSPGGSQETQYF. DNA of the CDR3: TGTGCCAGCAGTTACTCGCCGGGGGGGAGTCAAGAGACCCAGTACTTC.